This is a list of T cell receptor beta chains from one sample in a study of CD8 T cells in ankylosing spondylitis. From the 5' RACE reads, TCRdb called clonotypes with MiXCR, one entry per CDR3 protein. The sample has about 240,000 distinct CDR3 sequences, approximately 12% seen once; the top ten hold approximately 6.6%. Sequencing was done on a sample of blood, either unsorted or a sorted T cell fraction (not recorded which). The origin of the receptors is a male donor with ankylosing spondylitis or in good health (not recorded which). Each CDR3 is given with its conserved first and last residue. A D gene is named only where the DNA matches it firmly. Size tells how often a clone was seen (once, few, many) or the class of an expanded clone, and some rows leave it out.

V gene	CDR3 length	J gene	D gene	clone size	CDR3 protein	CDR3 DNA
TRBV27	12	TRBJ2-2	-	once	CASSTPVGELFF	TGTGCCAGCAGCACCCCAGTCGGGGAGCTGTTTTTT
TRBV5-1	12	TRBJ2-2	-	-	CASRWQTGELFF	TGCGCCAGCAGATGGCAAACCGGGGAGCTGTTTTTT
TRBV20-1	12	TRBJ2-7	-	many	CSARADFDEQYF	TGCAGTGCGCGGGCGGACTTTGACGAGCAGTACTTC
TRBV28	17	TRBJ2-7	-	many	CASSLGPRDLQAGEQYF	TGTGCCAGCAGTTTAGGCCCCCGGGACCTACAAGCGGGCGAGCAGTACTTC
TRBV7-9	14	TRBJ2-1	TRBD1	few	CASSLTGVYNEQFF	TGTGCCAGCAGCTTAACAGGGGTCTACAATGAGCAGTTCTTC
TRBV11-2	16	TRBJ2-3	-	many	CASSRRGVLVTDTQYF	TGTGCCAGCAGTCGCCGTGGGGTTCTGGTCACAGATACGCAGTATTTT
TRBV20-1	14	TRBJ1-1	-	few	CSAGGGWGNTEAFF	TGCAGTGCTGGGGGGGGTTGGGGGAACACTGAAGCTTTCTTT
TRBV20-1	13	TRBJ2-7	-	few	CSAYSGASYEQYF	TGCAGTGCCTATAGTGGGGCCTCCTACGAGCAGTACTTC
TRBV6-1	15	TRBJ2-5	-	many	CATRRSFSDQETQYF	TGTGCCACTAGACGATCCTTTTCGGACCAAGAGACCCAGTACTTC
TRBV20-1	16	TRBJ2-3	TRBD2	many	CSAGTSGRTSTDTQYF	TGCAGTGCTGGGACTAGCGGGAGAACTAGCACAGATACGCAGTATTTT
TRBV11-2	19	TRBJ2-3	TRBD2	few	CASSLVSTSGELGTDTQYF	TGTGCCAGCAGCTTAGTCTCTACTAGCGGGGAATTGGGTACAGATACGCAGTATTTT
TRBV29-1	12	TRBJ2-7	-	few	CSVVGSTCEQYF	TGCAGCGTTGTAGGGTCTACCTGCGAGCAGTACTTC
TRBV5-1	16	TRBJ2-2	TRBD1	-	CASSMGTATNTGELFF	TGCGCCAGCAGTATGGGGACAGCCACGAACACCGGGGAGCTGTTTTTT
TRBV20-1	14	TRBJ2-3	TRBD1	many	CSTNQGALLDTQYF	TGCAGTACGAATCAGGGGGCGCTTTTGGATACGCAGTATTTT
TRBV9	14	TRBJ1-1	-	many	CASSVAPQETEAFF	TGTGCCAGCAGCGTAGCCCCCCAGGAGACTGAAGCTTTCTTT
TRBV3-1	15	TRBJ2-1	TRBD2	-	CASSPSAGSYTEQFF	TGTGCCAGCAGCCCCTCAGCGGGGAGCTACACTGAGCAGTTCTTC
TRBV11-2	15	TRBJ1-1	-	many	CASSLQVLLRGEAFF	TGTGCCAGCAGCTTACAGGTCCTCCTCAGGGGTGAAGCTTTCTTT
TRBV14	18	TRBJ2-3	-	few	CASSQMRGRGALEDTQYF	TGTGCCAGCAGCCAAATGCGCGGGCGCGGGGCGTTAGAAGATACGCAGTATTTT
TRBV2	13	TRBJ1-1	-	-	CASSAEVNTEAFF	TGTGCCAGCAGTGCGGAGGTGAACACTGAAGCTTTCTTT
TRBV20-1	15	TRBJ2-7	TRBD1	many	CSAHDRDKSSYEQYF	TGCAGTGCCCACGACAGGGACAAAAGCTCCTACGAGCAGTACTTC
TRBV11-2	14	TRBJ2-5	TRBD2	few	CASSLDPGGAVGYF	TGTGCCAGCAGCTTAGATCCGGGGGGTGCCGTGGGGTACTTC
TRBV7-3	12	TRBJ2-3	-	many	CASSSTSGTQYF	TGTGCCAGCAGCTCGACTAGTGGTACGCAGTATTTT
TRBV2	15	TRBJ2-2	TRBD2	many	CASCPLAGGSGELFF	TGTGCCAGCTGCCCACTAGCGGGAGGGTCCGGGGAGCTGTTTTTT
TRBV7-2	11	TRBJ2-1	-	many	CASSFSYEQFF	TGTGCCAGCAGCTTCTCCTATGAGCAGTTCTTC
TRBV3-1	13	TRBJ1-5	-	-	CASSQMTRQPQHF	TGTGCCAGCAGCCAGATGACTCGGCAGCCCCAGCATTTT
TRBV6-1	15	TRBJ2-1	-	many	CASSLLLAGSHEQFF	TGTGCCAGCAGCCTTTTGCTAGCTGGTAGCCATGAGCAGTTCTTC
TRBV5-6	15	TRBJ2-3	-	many	CASSPIGASTDTQYF	TGTGCCAGCAGTCCGATTGGCGCGAGCACAGATACGCAGTATTTT
TRBV5-1	15	TRBJ2-2	-	-	CASSPYRGSTGELFF	TGCGCCAGCAGCCCCTATCGGGGGTCCACCGGGGAGCTGTTTTTT
TRBV7-3	16	TRBJ2-1	TRBD2	-	CASSYLAGGLYNEQFF	TGTGCCAGCAGCTACCTAGCGGGAGGGCTTTACAATGAGCAGTTCTTC
TRBV10-2	18	TRBJ2-3	TRBD2	many	CASSEARGGTTSTDTQYF	TGCGCCAGCAGTGAAGCTCGGGGGGGCACGACTAGCACAGATACGCAGTATTTT
TRBV12-3/TRBV12-4	12	TRBJ1-1	-	many	CASRPWGSEAFF	TGTGCCAGCAGACCGTGGGGGTCTGAAGCTTTCTTT
TRBV7-9	11	TRBJ1-3	-	-	CTHPSGNTIYF	TGTACCCATCCCTCTGGAAACACCATATATTTT
TRBV20-1	14	TRBJ2-1	-	many	CSASWALTDNEQFF	TGCAGTGCTAGTTGGGCGCTGACCGACAATGAGCAGTTCTTC
TRBV29-1	16	TRBJ2-3	-	-	CSVEEVDGTRTDTQYF	TGCAGCGTTGAGGAGGTTGATGGGACTCGCACAGATACGCAGTATTTT
TRBV20-1	13	TRBJ2-1	TRBD2	many	CSATGGAYNEQFF	TGCAGTGCTACGGGGGGGGCCTACAATGAGCAGTTCTTC
TRBV10-3	21	TRBJ2-5	TRBD2	many	CAISEGPTGGTSGRGQRTQYF	TGTGCCATCAGTGAGGGCCCTACGGGCGGTACTAGCGGGAGAGGACAAAGGACCCAGTACTTC
TRBV12-3/TRBV12-4	14	TRBJ2-1	-	many	CASTSVGSYNEQFF	TGTGCCAGCACCTCCGTGGGCTCCTACAATGAGCAGTTCTTC
TRBV6-4	16	TRBJ2-1	TRBD2	few	CASSGRTSGVVDEQFF	TGTGCCAGCAGTGGGAGGACTAGCGGGGTGGTGGATGAGCAGTTCTTC
TRBV2	17	TRBJ2-5	-	-	CASRELDTTVWQETQYF	TGTGCCAGCAGAGAGTTAGATACGACAGTGTGGCAAGAGACCCAGTACTTC
TRBV20-1	16	TRBJ2-7	TRBD2	-	CSARDLLAGGPYEQYF	TGCAGTGCTAGAGATCTTTTAGCGGGGGGGCCCTACGAGCAGTACTTC
TRBV19	13	TRBJ2-3	TRBD2	-	CASSLADEDTQYF	TGTGCCAGTAGTCTAGCGGATGAAGATACGCAGTATTTT
TRBV7-9	13	TRBJ2-1	TRBD2	-	CASLLAGDGGQFF	TGTGCCAGCTTACTAGCGGGAGACGGGGGGCAGTTCTTC
TRBV7-2	13	TRBJ2-3	TRBD1	many	CASRTGGLNTQYF	TGTGCCAGCAGGACAGGGGGTCTGAATACGCAGTATTTT
TRBV4-1	14	TRBJ1-6	-	many	CASSQEGLGSPLHF	TGCGCCAGCAGCCAAGAAGGGTTGGGTTCACCCCTCCACTTT
TRBV20-1	16	TRBJ2-7	TRBD2	many	CSARDVELADSYEQYF	TGCAGTGCTAGAGATGTGGAACTAGCGGATTCCTACGAGCAGTACTTC
TRBV7-9	17	TRBJ1-4	-	-	CASSLWGDGYIAEKLFF	TGTGCCAGCAGCCTCTGGGGTGATGGGTACATCGCCGAAAAACTGTTTTTT
TRBV5-5	15	TRBJ2-1	TRBD1	-	CASSATDRVYNEQFF	TGTGCCAGCAGCGCGACGGACAGGGTTTACAATGAGCAGTTCTTC
TRBV6-5	17	TRBJ2-3	TRBD2	few	CASSSETSGLSTDTQYF	TGTGCCAGCAGTTCCGAGACTAGCGGGCTAAGCACAGATACGCAGTATTTT
TRBV12-3/TRBV12-4	14	TRBJ2-1	-	many	CASILTENHNEQFF	TGTGCCAGCATCCTGACTGAAAACCACAATGAGCAGTTCTTC
TRBV20-1	13	TRBJ2-7	-	many	CSALPDTAYEQYF	TGCAGTGCGTTACCGGACACAGCCTACGAGCAGTACTTC
TRBV6-1	14	TRBJ2-7	-	many	CASRRVISSYEQYF	TGTGCCAGCAGGCGGGTCATAAGCTCCTACGAGCAGTACTTC
TRBV2	14	TRBJ2-3	TRBD2	-	CASLAGDATDTQYF	TGTGCCAGCCTAGCGGGAGATGCCACAGATACGCAGTATTTT
TRBV12-3/TRBV12-4	13	TRBJ2-1	-	many	CASSRRGYDEQFF	TGTGCCAGCAGTAGGAGAGGGTACGATGAGCAGTTCTTC
TRBV20-1	16	TRBJ2-3	TRBD2	many	CSAGGGGAGGTDTQYF	TGCAGTGCTGGGGGAGGCGGAGCGGGGGGGACAGATACGCAGTATTTT
TRBV20-1	16	TRBJ2-7	-	few	CSARDFAGRGYYEQYF	TGCAGTGCTAGAGACTTCGCGGGACGGGGATACTACGAGCAGTACTTC
TRBV6-1	15	TRBJ1-4	-	many	CASRGLGRQNEKLFF	TGTGCCAGCAGGGGTCTGGGACGGCAGAATGAAAAACTGTTTTTT
TRBV9	14	TRBJ2-3	-	many	CASTDSLFTDTQYF	TGTGCCAGCACCGACTCGTTATTCACAGATACGCAGTATTTT